The 21 T cell receptor beta chains reported below all come from one sample, sequenced in a study of pediatric ulcerative colitis. During colonoscopy, one to two rectal pinch biopsies were collected. The table came from immunoSEQ multiplex PCR; TCRdb's copy has only in-frame clones and leaves some out. The sample lists roughly 25,000 clones; about 69% were seen once. Sequencing was done on a sample of gut tissue. The source of these receptors is a boy younger than 18 with severe ulcerative colitis.

This chain joins TRBV19 and TRBJ1-5, with 8 bases fitting TRBD1. CDR1 is LNHDA and CDR2 is SQIVND in the germline V gene (reference sequence). This CDR3 comprises 17 residues. Trimming removed 6 bases from V and 0 bases from J; junction bases left unmatched: 10. CDR3: CASRETTGANSNQPQHF. The CDR3 nucleotides are TGTGCCAGTAGGGAGACGACAGGGGCGAATAGCAATCAGCCCCAGCATTTT. Combining the CDR3 with reference TRBV19 and TRBJ1-5 gives the whole variable domain DGGITQSPKYLFRKEGQNVTLSCEQNLNHDAMYWYRQDPGQGLRLIYYSQIVNDFQKGDIAEGYSVSREKKESFPLTVTSAQKNPTAFYLCASRETTGANSNQPQHFGDGTRLSIL.

This clone showed up just a few times. This chain connects TRBV20-1 to TRBJ2-7; 7 nucleotides agree with TRBD1. From germline, CDR1 is DFQATT and CDR2 SNEGSKA (reference sequence). This CDR3 is 11 amino acids long. Trimming at V came to 5 bases and at J to 4 bases, leaving 2 bases not matched to a gene. DNA for the CDR3: TGCAGTGCTCTACAGGGGTACGAGCAGTACTTC. Its translation: CSALQGYEQYF.

The J gene is TRBJ2-7, the V gene TRBV4-3; tentatively, D is TRBD2 (5 bases). V was shortened by 1 base and J by 5 bases, with 9 bases between the two germline ends. The CDR3 covers 13 residues. The V gene's germline CDR1 is LGHNA and CDR2 YSLEER. In DNA, the CDR3 is TGCGCCAGCAGCCAAGGGACTGCTAACGAGCAGTACTTC. Translation: CASSQGTANEQYF.

The rearrangement links TRBV15 to TRBJ2-2, with 8 bases fitting TRBD1. CDR3 length: 16 residues. The germline V gene encodes CDR1 LNHNV and CDR2 YYDKDF (reference sequence). Trimming removed 0 bases from V and 6 bases from J; junction bases left unmatched: 6. In nucleotides, the CDR3 is TGTGCCACCAGCAGAGATCCGGACAGGGACCCCGGGGAGCTGTTTTTT. It specifies CATSRDPDRDPGELFF.

The V call is TRBV5-1, the J call TRBJ2-7; D possibly corresponds to TRBD2 (5 bases). This CDR3 region has 13 residues. Trimming stripped 2 bases from V and 3 bases from J, with 9 bases between. Germline-derived CDR1 and CDR2 are SGHRS and YFSETQ. CDR3 in amino acids: CASSFYGDYEQYF. The CDR3 DNA reads TGCGCCAGCAGCTTTTACGGGGACTACGAGCAGTACTTC.

The chain is built from TRBV2 and TRBJ2-1; 9 bases line up with TRBD2. The CDR3 consists of 13 residues. With V trimmed by 3 bases and J by 12 bases, 6 bases remained unmatched. CDR1 and CDR2 (germline): SNHLY, FYNNEI. Written as DNA, the CDR3 is TGTGCCAGCAGTGATCTAGGCGGGAGGGGGCAGTTCTTC. The encoded protein is CASSDLGGRGQFF. The full variable domain, in which reference TRBV2 and TRBJ2-1 provide the parts outside the CDR3, is EPEVTQTPSHQVTQMGQEVILRCVPISNHLYFYWYRQILGQKVEFLVSFYNNEISEKSEIFDDQFSVERPDGSNFTLKIRSTKLEDSAMYFCASSDLGGRGQFFGPGTRLTVL.

This sequence joins TRBV6-4 and TRBJ2-1; D possibly corresponds to TRBD1 (5 bases). The CDR3 consists of 16 residues. The germline gives CDR1 MRHNA, CDR2 SNTAGT. V was clipped by 0 bases and J by 0 bases, with 9 bases between them. CDR3 coding DNA: TGTGCCAGCAGTGACTCGGGGCTCAGCTCCTACAATGAGCAGTTCTTC. Protein sequence: CASSDSGLSSYNEQFF.

The V call is TRBV5-1, the J call TRBJ1-1; a weak D match, TRBD1 (6 bases). The CDR3 is made up of 15 amino acids. Germline CDR1 reads SGHRS; CDR2 reads YFSETQ. V was clipped by 2 bases and J by 2 bases, with 13 bases between them. CDR3 loop: CASSFTFRGNTEAFF. In DNA form, the CDR3 reads TGCGCCAGCAGCTTTACCTTCAGGGGCAACACTGAAGCTTTCTTT.

The rearrangement joins TRBV4-2 to TRBJ2-7; 10 bases match TRBD2. The CDR3 length is 16 residues. Per the germline V gene, CDR1 is LGHNA and CDR2 is YNFKEQ. V dropped 0 bases and J dropped 4; count of bases not matched to a gene: 6. The CDR3 region is CASSQDMASGSYEQYF. The CDR3, as DNA: TGTGCCAGCAGCCAAGATATGGCTAGCGGGAGTTACGAGCAGTACTTC.

V usage is TRBV11-2 and J usage is TRBJ2-5, with D possibly matching TRBD1 (6 bases). The germline V gene encodes CDR1 SGHAT and CDR2 FQNNGV. V dropped 3 bases and J dropped 7 bases, with 21 bases sitting between them. The CDR3 is made up of 16 amino acids. CDR3 coding DNA: TGTGCCAGCAGCTTTCCCTCCGACAGGCTAGACTGGACCCAGTACTTC. It specifies CASSFPSDRLDWTQYF.

V is TRBV11-3 and J is TRBJ1-1; weak D call: TRBD1 (6 bases). The germline gives CDR1 SGHNT, CDR2 YENEEA. This CDR3 contains 15 residues. V was trimmed by 5 bases and J by 3 bases, leaving 16 bases between them. The CDR3 sequence is CASSPPRGLHTEAFF. The CDR3 coding sequence is TGTGCCAGCAGCCCCCCCAGGGGACTGCACACTGAAGCTTTCTTT.

The chain combines TRBV11-2 with TRBJ2-2; D gene ambiguous. V gave up 0 bases and J gave up 1 base, with 3 bases separating them. The germline V gene encodes CDR1 SGHAT and CDR2 FQNNGV. The CDR3 runs to 14 residues. CDR3 residues: CASSLERNTGELFF. The CDR3 DNA follows: TGTGCCAGCAGCTTAGAGCGGAACACCGGGGAGCTGTTTTTT. Looking up the rest from reference TRBV11-2 and TRBJ2-2 gives the full variable domain: EAGVAQSPRYKIIEKRQSVAFWCNPISGHATLYWYQQILGQGPKLLIQFQNNGVVDDSQLPKDRFSAERLKGVDSTLKIQPAKLEDSAVYLCASSLERNTGELFFGEGSRLTVL.

This clone was recorded a few times. The chain uses TRBV7-3 and TRBJ2-5; perhaps TRBD1 as D (5 bases). The V end lost 1 base, the J end lost 2 bases, and 11 bases lay between the germline ends. CDR1 SGHTA and CDR2 FQGTGA come from the germline V gene. This CDR3 has 15 residues. CDR3 DNA: TGTGCCAGCAGCTTAATGGCAGGGTATCAAGAGACCCAGTACTTC. Protein: CASSLMAGYQETQYF.

V usage is TRBV5-6 and J usage is TRBJ1-1; 7 bases agree with TRBD1. Germline lookup yields CDR1 SGHDT and CDR2 YYEEEE. CDR3 length equals 14 residues. Germline trimming cut 1 base from V and 7 bases from J; bases unmatched to any gene: 7. The CDR3 DNA sequence: TGTGCCAGCAGCTTGCAGGGGGGGTACGGTGAAGCTTTCTTT. Its translation is CASSLQGGYGEAFF.

In this sample, this clone turned up a few times. The chain recombines TRBV10-1 with TRBJ2-2, with D tentatively TRBD2 (5 bases). CDR3 length: 15 residues. Deletions cut 0 bases from V and 3 bases from J, with 8 bases between. Germline loops: CDR1 WNHNN, CDR2 SYGVQD (reference sequence). The CDR3 loop is CASSESSRDTGELFF. CDR3 nucleotide sequence: TGCGCCAGCAGTGAGTCGTCGAGGGACACCGGGGAGCTGTTTTTT.

The J gene is TRBJ2-3, the V gene TRBV29-1; D ambiguous. The V and J ends lost 8 bases and 2 bases respectively, with 5 bases between them. The germline CDR1 and CDR2 sequences are SQVTM and ANQGSEA. The CDR3 length is 10 residues. The CDR3 nucleotides read TGCAGCACAAACACAGATACGCAGTATTTT. Translated: CSTNTDTQYF.

This clone appeared once. The genes are TRBV6-5 and TRBJ2-7; D may correspond to TRBD1 or TRBD2 (6 bases each). CDR1 is MNHEY, CDR2 SVGAGI, per germline. The CDR3 contains 14 residues. V was pared by 10 bases and J by 2 bases, with 18 bases between. The CDR3 nucleotides are TGTGCCACAGAGGGGGGTAGCGGACCCTACGAGCAGTACTTC. Translation: CATEGGSGPYEQYF.

The rearrangement links TRBV27 to TRBJ2-7; either TRBD1 or TRBD2 may supply D (6 bases each). V gave up 5 bases and J gave up 1 base, with 18 bases separating them. Per the germline V gene, CDR1 is MNHEY and CDR2 is SMNVEV (reference sequence). This CDR3 contains 16 residues. CDR3 amino acids: CASSLRSGAASYEQYF. As DNA, the CDR3 is TGTGCCAGCAGTCTCCGATCGGGGGCCGCTTCCTACGAGCAGTACTTC.

The V gene is TRBV5-8, the J gene TRBJ2-5; D is unresolved. This CDR3 comprises 14 residues. Trimming left V 4 bases short and J 2 bases short, with 12 bases between. The germline gives CDR1 SGHTS, CDR2 YDEGEE. This chain's CDR3 is CASSPRYNQETQYF. DNA of the CDR3: TGTGCCAGCAGCCCAAGATATAATCAAGAGACCCAGTACTTC.

This clone was detected once. The V gene is TRBV2, the J gene TRBJ2-1; 11 bases are a match to TRBD1. J was trimmed by 2 bases and V by 6 bases; bases with no gene match: 3. The length of the CDR3 is 15 residues. Germline V gives CDR1 SNHLY, CDR2 FYNNEI. CDR3 bases: TGTGCCAGCAGCCTGGGACAGGGGGCCTACAATGAGCAGTTCTTC. Encoded protein: CASSLGQGAYNEQFF.

This clone has only a few counts. The V gene is TRBV11-1, the J gene TRBJ2-2; TRBD1 matches at 8 bases. Germline CDR1 SGHAT, CDR2 FQDESV (reference sequence). Losses at the gene ends were 4 bases for V and 6 bases for J; bases not matched to a gene: 10. This CDR3 has 16 residues. The CDR3 loop is CASSYLRTGRAGELFF. The CDR3 bases are TGTGCCAGCAGCTACCTACGGACAGGGAGAGCCGGGGAGCTGTTTTTT.